The 7 T cell receptor beta chains given below trace back to one sample, sequenced in a study of blood T cell repertoires in COVID-19. Method: immunoSEQ multiplex PCR; TCRdb's copy keeps in-frame clones and lacks some. The data show around 62,000 clones, around 85% seen once. Source material: peripheral blood. These receptors all stem from a man in his fifties with acute or convalescent COVID-19.

This clone was recorded only once. This rearrangement joins TRBV25-1 to TRBJ2-1, with D possibly matching TRBD1 (5 bases). Trimming pared 10 bases from V and 0 bases from J, leaving 13 bases between. The CDR3 is 14 amino acids. Germline CDR1 MGHDK, CDR2 SYGVNS. The CDR3 loop reads CATEGVLSYNEQFF. CDR3 in DNA: TGTGCCACCGAAGGGGTCCTCTCCTACAATGAGCAGTTCTTC. The full variable domain, in which reference TRBV25-1 and TRBJ2-1 provide the parts outside the CDR3, is EADIYQTPRYLVIGTGKKITLECSQTMGHDKMYWYQQDPGMELHLIHYSYGVNSTEKGDLSSESTVSRIRTEHFPLTLESARPSHTSQYLCATEGVLSYNEQFFGPGTRLTVL.

The gene calls are TRBV7-2 and TRBJ2-2; the match to TRBD2 covers 10 bases. The CDR3 is 16 amino acids. Per the germline V gene, CDR1 is SGHTA and CDR2 is FQGNSA. The V gene end was trimmed by 4 bases and the J gene end by 0 bases; junction bases not matched to a gene: 2. This CDR3 is CASSSTSGANTGELFF. The CDR3 DNA reads as TGTGCCAGCAGCTCCACTAGCGGGGCGAACACCGGGGAGCTGTTTTTT.

This CDR3 reads CASSQQGFYGYTF. CDR3 DNA: TGTGCCAGCAGCCAACAGGGATTCTATGGCTACACCTTC. This chain uses TRBV12-3 or TRBV12-4 with TRBJ1-2; tentative D call: TRBD1 (6 bases). V shed 6 bases and J shed 4 bases, with 12 bases lying between them. The CDR3 runs 13 residues.

This clone showed up just once. V is TRBV11-3 and J is TRBJ1-3; D not resolved. Germline V CDR1 and CDR2: SGHNT, YENEEA. V lost 3 bases and J 7 bases, leaving 13 bases between the germline ends. This CDR3 region has 14 residues. The CDR3 nucleotides are TGTGCCAGCAGCTTCGGGGATCCTGACAACACCATATATTTT. It specifies CASSFGDPDNTIYF.

This rearrangement joins TRBV10-3 to TRBJ2-7; 9 bases line up with TRBD1. The germline gives CDR1 ENHRY, CDR2 SYGVKD. V dropped 10 bases and J dropped 4; count of bases not matched to a gene: 5. This CDR3 has 12 residues. As DNA, the CDR3 is TGTGCCAGCGGGGACAGGGCGTACGAGCAGTACGTC. Translated: CASGDRAYEQYV.

For the CDR3, the DNA is TGTGCCAGCGAAAAGGACAGTTCCCAAGAGACCCAGTACTTC. Residues: CASEKDSSQETQYF. The chain recombines TRBV2 with TRBJ2-5; the D gene is possibly TRBD1 (6 bases). CDR1 and CDR2 from the germline V gene are SNHLY and FYNNEI. Trimming left V 8 bases short and J 1 base short, with 14 bases between. The CDR3 loop spans 14 amino acids.

V is TRBV3-1 (or the pseudogene TRBV3-2) and J is TRBJ2-2; D unclear. V dropped 2 bases and J dropped 5 bases, with 9 bases sitting between them. The CDR3 totals 14 residues. The germline CDR1 and CDR2 sequences are LGHDT and YNNKEL (reference sequence). In DNA form, the CDR3 reads TGTGCCAGCAGCCAAAGTCGAGTAACCGGGGAGCTGTTTTTT. Protein sequence: CASSQSRVTGELFF.